These 26 T cell receptor beta chains came from one sample sequenced in a study of T-cell reconstitution after alpha-beta-depleted transplantation in children. Preparation of the TCRbeta library used unique molecular identifiers. Via MiXCR, TCRdb re-called the PCR reads, giving one row per CDR3 protein. The sample lists about 240,000 distinct CDR3 sequences, 12% seen once, with around 2.8% in the top ten. The sample in question was PBMCs from the stem cell graft donor, obtained from the stem cell graft. The receptors shown here come from a human donor who donated a stem cell graft to a child with acute lymphoblastic leukemia.

This clonotype was seen repeatedly, ten times or more. The V call is TRBV4-3, the J call TRBJ2-5, with 9 bases lining up with TRBD1. Unmatched junction bases numbered 4, after V lost 0 bases and J lost 2 bases. Germline values: CDR1 LGHNA, CDR2 YSLEER. The CDR3 runs 16 residues. The CDR3 DNA sequence: TGCGCCAGCAGCCAAGAAACGGGACAGGGTCAAGAGACCCAGTACTTC. It codes for CASSQETGQGQETQYF.

CDR3 amino acids: CASSLGTGGAPLHF. The DNA for the CDR3 is TGTGCCAGCAGCTTAGGGACAGGGGGTGCTCCCCTCCACTTT. The rearrangement links TRBV13 to TRBJ1-6; 9 bases match TRBD1. V dropped 0 bases and J dropped 13; count of bases not matched to a gene: 4. The CDR3 totals 14 residues. The germline CDR1 and CDR2 sequences are PRHDT and FYEKMQ (reference sequence).

This clonotype was counted only a few times. The chain recombines TRBV30 with TRBJ1-2, with a weak D call TRBD1 (5 bases). The germline V and J ends were trimmed by 2 bases and 4 bases, with 14 bases remaining between them. CDR3 length: 14 amino acids. CDR1 is GTSNPN and CDR2 is SVGIG in the germline V gene (reference sequence). The CDR3 here is CAWSTGRKAYGYTF. Here the CDR3 DNA reads TGTGCCTGGAGTACAGGACGGAAGGCCTATGGCTACACCTTC.

This clonotype occurred many times. J is TRBJ2-1 and V is TRBV5-1, with TRBD2 identical over 9 bases. The CDR3 loop spans 15 amino acids. Germline V gene lookup returns CDR1 SGHRS and CDR2 YFSETQ. J gave up 10 bases and V 0 bases, and 8 bases lay outside the gene matches. CDR3 nucleotides: TGCGCCAGCAGCTTGGCCGGGACTAGCATGAGGGAGCAGTTCTTC. Translating gives CASSLAGTSMREQFF.

This chain connects TRBV7-8 to TRBJ2-1; 7 bases match TRBD2. This CDR3 is 14 amino acids long. The V gene's germline CDR1 is SGHVS and CDR2 FQNEAQ. V was pared by 4 bases and J by 7 bases, with 7 bases of the junction left unmatched. The CDR3 is CASSWGGGRNEQFF. In DNA form, the CDR3 reads TGTGCCAGCAGCTGGGGGGGGGGTCGGAATGAGCAGTTCTTC.

At least ten counts were recorded for this clonotype. The rearrangement joins TRBV14 to TRBJ2-3; D is uncertain. The CDR3 has 13 residues. With 2 bases removed from V and 5 bases from J, the gap between germline ends came to 8 bases. Germline V gene data show CDR1 as SGHDN and CDR2 as FVKESK. This CDR3 is CASSQSLVDTQYF. CDR3 in DNA: TGTGCCAGCAGCCAATCCCTGGTAGATACGCAGTATTTT.

About this clonotype: The junction departs from germline at one end; a sequencing error may be responsible. The rearrangement uses TRBV2 and TRBJ1-2; D gene ambiguous. This CDR3 contains 13 residues. The V gene's germline CDR1 is SNHLY and CDR2 FYNNEI. This chain's CDR3 is CASSGRFNYAYTF. The CDR3 nucleotides read TGTGCCAGCAGTGGAAGGTTTAACTATGCCTACACCTTC.

This clonotype was seen at least ten times. V and J are TRBV5-1 and TRBJ2-3; D ambiguous. This CDR3 has 13 residues. V shed 4 bases and J shed 2 bases, with 8 bases lying between them. CDR1 SGHRS and CDR2 YFSETQ come from the germline V gene. As DNA, the CDR3 is TGCGCCAGCAGCGCCGGGCCCACAGATACGCAGTATTTT. Encoded protein: CASSAGPTDTQYF.

This clonotype was detected ten times or more. The chain employs TRBV25-1 and TRBJ2-3, with D maybe TRBD1 (6 bases). The ends were cut back, 5 bases at V and 1 base at J, with 13 bases in the middle. The CDR3 has 15 amino acids. CDR1 MGHDK and CDR2 SYGVNS come from the germline V gene. The CDR3 bases are TGTGCCAGCAGTTTGACAGGCCTGGGCACAGATACGCAGTATTTT. Translation gives CASSLTGLGTDTQYF.

This clonotype was counted ten times or more. CDR3 nucleotides: TGTGCCATCAGCAGGGGCACTGAAGCTTTCTTT. The encoded protein is CAISRGTEAFF. This chain joins TRBV10-3 and TRBJ1-1; TRBD1 is a possible D gene (6 bases). This CDR3 spans 11 amino acids. The germline V gene has CDR1 ENHRY and CDR2 SYGVKD. Deletions cut 6 bases from V and 4 bases from J, with 6 bases between.

The table lists this clonotype with many counts. The V and J genes are TRBV7-9 and TRBJ1-1; 7 bases map to TRBD1. The V and J ends lost 5 bases and 4 bases, in that order; junction bases with no gene match: 7. The CDR3 consists of 14 residues. Germline V lookup: CDR1 SEHNR, CDR2 FQNEAQ (reference sequence). CDR3 DNA: TGTGCCAGCAGCCACCCACAGGGGACCACTGAAGCTTTCTTT. This gives the protein CASSHPQGTTEAFF.

This clonotype has more than one count but fewer than ten. This chain connects TRBV12-3 or TRBV12-4 to TRBJ2-5, with 12 positions matching TRBD2. Trimming took 6 bases from V and 5 from J; bases not matched to a gene: 7. The CDR3 runs to 15 residues. CDR3: CASRRGLAGSETQYF. In DNA, the CDR3 is TGTGCCAGCAGGCGGGGACTAGCGGGTTCCGAGACCCAGTACTTC.

This chain connects TRBV10-3 to TRBJ2-3; 11 nucleotides line up with TRBD1. V was clipped by 10 bases and J by 7 bases; unmatched bases: 10. The CDR3 loop spans 14 amino acids. Germline lookup yields CDR1 ENHRY and CDR2 SYGVKD. The CDR3 here is CATLPGQGENTQYF. The CDR3 nucleotides are TGTGCCACCTTACCGGGACAGGGGGAAAATACGCAGTATTTT.

The CDR3, as DNA: TGCAGTGCCACTCGGTCCACTCTCGGGGGCGAGACCCAGTACTTC. As protein: CSATRSTLGGETQYF. This chain joins TRBV20-1 and TRBJ2-5; D tentatively fits TRBD1 or TRBD2 (6 bases each). The germline V gene has CDR1 DFQATT and CDR2 SNEGSKA (reference sequence). The V end was cut by 6 bases, the J end by 5 bases, with 22 bases between. The CDR3 sequence is 15 residues long.

The rearrangement joins TRBV25-1 to TRBJ1-1, with TRBD1 matching 7 bases. CDR1 is MGHDK and CDR2 is SYGVNS in the germline V gene. V was clipped by 1 base and J by 5 bases; unmatched bases: 7. CDR3 length: 15 amino acids. The CDR3 sequence is CASSESKGARTEAFF. CDR3 in DNA: TGTGCCAGCAGTGAATCGAAGGGGGCGAGGACTGAAGCTTTCTTT. The variable domain in full, completed from reference TRBV25-1 and TRBJ1-1, reads EADIYQTPRYLVIGTGKKITLECSQTMGHDKMYWYQQDPGMELHLIHYSYGVNSTEKGDLSSESTVSRIRTEHFPLTLESARPSHTSQYLCASSESKGARTEAFFGQGTRLTVV.

This clonotype was seen ten or more times. This chain joins TRBV7-9 and TRBJ2-1, with D possibly matching TRBD1 (6 bases). CDR3 length: 15 residues. Between the trimmed V and J ends, which lost 0 bases and 3 bases, there was a span of 9 bases. CDR1 and CDR2 from the germline V gene are SEHNR and FQNEAQ (reference sequence). CDR3 coding DNA: TGTGCCAGCAGCTTAGCACAGGGTAACTACAATGAGCAGTTCTTC. Translating it yields CASSLAQGNYNEQFF.

This clonotype was detected once. The chain combines TRBV28 with TRBJ1-2; D unresolved. This CDR3 is built from 12 residues. Germline loops: CDR1 MDHEN, CDR2 SYDVKM. V was shortened by 7 bases and J by 5 bases, with 11 bases between the two germline ends. The CDR3 nucleotides read TGTGCCAGCATGTACAGCAGTTATGGCTACACCTTC. Its protein product is CASMYSSYGYTF.

This clonotype was counted only a few times. CDR3 in DNA: TGTGCCAGCAGTTTGCGGGGACAGGGGGGTTGGGAGCAGTACTTC. Translated, it gives CASSLRGQGGWEQYF. The chain has TRBV28 and TRBJ2-7, with 11 bases aligning to TRBD1. Germline CDR1 MDHEN, CDR2 SYDVKM. The CDR3 covers 15 residues. The J segment lost 7 bases and the V segment lost 3 bases, leaving 8 bases of the junction unmatched.

This clonotype has at least ten counts. The chain links TRBV29-1 to TRBJ1-5, with D perhaps matching TRBD1 (6 bases). This CDR3 has 13 residues. Deletions cut 6 bases from V and 3 bases from J, with 12 bases between. In germline, CDR1 is SQVTM, CDR2 ANQGSEA. CDR3 protein: CSVADRINQPQHF. The CDR3 DNA is TGCAGCGTCGCAGACAGGATCAATCAGCCCCAGCATTTT.

Of note for this clonotype: The junction departs from the called germline gene at one end, perhaps through a read error. J is TRBJ2-1 and V is TRBV29-1; D remains unclear. The germline gives CDR1 SQVTM, CDR2 ANQGSEA. The CDR3 sequence is 11 residues long. Here the CDR3 DNA reads TGCAGCCAGCGAAAAAACAATGAGCAGTTCTTT. Translating gives CSQRKNNEQFF.

This clonotype has at least ten counts. This sequence joins TRBV12-3 or TRBV12-4 and TRBJ2-7; tentatively, D is TRBD1 (5 bases). This CDR3 region has 13 residues. Trimming pared 5 bases from V and 3 bases from J, leaving 11 bases between. The CDR3 region is CASSTQGYYEQYF. As DNA, the CDR3 is TGTGCCAGCAGTACCCAGGGCTACTACGAGCAGTACTTC.

This clonotype was seen repeatedly, ten times or more. The CDR3 sequence: CASSAGLTYNEQFF. The CDR3 DNA sequence: TGTGCCAGCAGTGCGGGACTAACGTACAATGAGCAGTTCTTC. The V gene is TRBV12-3 or TRBV12-4, the J gene TRBJ2-1, with 7 bases fitting TRBD2. The length of the CDR3 is 14 residues. Trimming took 5 bases from V and 4 from J; bases not matched to a gene: 5.

This clonotype showed up many times. The CDR3 coding sequence is TGCAGTGCAATCGGGGGGGCGGATACGCAGTATTTT. It translates to CSAIGGADTQYF. V and J are TRBV20-1 and TRBJ2-3; 8 bases are a match to TRBD2. This CDR3 spans 12 amino acids. Germline V lookup: CDR1 DFQATT, CDR2 SNEGSKA (reference sequence). V dropped 6 bases and J dropped 6; count of bases not matched to a gene: 5.

This clonotype has ten or more counts. The chain combines TRBV24-1 with TRBJ1-1, with 7 bases that match TRBD1. Trimming removed 4 bases from V and 1 base from J; junction bases left unmatched: 5. The CDR3 sequence is 15 residues long. In germline, CDR1 is KGHDR, CDR2 SFDVKD. DNA for the CDR3: TGTGCCACCAGTGAATCCGGGACAGAGAACACTGAAGCTTTCTTT. Encoded protein: CATSESGTENTEAFF.

The chain carries TRBV15 and TRBJ1-2, with TRBD1 matching 10 bases. Trimming removed 5 bases from V and 8 bases from J; junction bases left unmatched: 8. This CDR3 contains 14 residues. Per germline, CDR1 LNHNV and CDR2 YYDKDF (reference sequence). The CDR3 DNA follows: TGTGCCACCAGCTTCGACAGGGGGCCAAGCGGCTACACCTTC. This sequence encodes CATSFDRGPSGYTF.

This clonotype was seen ten or more times. The gene calls are TRBV7-2 and TRBJ1-4, with 7 bases matching TRBD1. Germline V gene data show CDR1 as SGHTA and CDR2 as FQGNSA. Losses at the gene ends were 2 bases for V and 8 bases for J; bases not matched to a gene: 11. The CDR3 consists of 16 residues. CDR3 protein: CASSLLSAGGGEKLFF. The DNA of the CDR3 is TGTGCCAGCAGCTTACTGTCGGCAGGGGGAGGGGAAAAACTGTTTTTT.